A single sample gave rise to the 25 T cell receptor beta chains below, sequenced in a study of shared clonotypes between healthy human individuals. Profiled with immunoSEQ multiplex PCR; TCRdb holds only in-frame clones, not every one. The sample includes under 600,000 clones, around 95% of them seen just once. The material sequenced was naive CD4+ T cells sorted from blood. Subset reported: CD45RA+ positively selected. All receptors come from a woman aged 25-40 years in good health.

CDR3 in amino acids: CASKGLGQLSEQYF. The CDR3 DNA is TGTGCCAGCAAAGGTTTGGGACAGCTTTCCGAGCAGTACTTC. The chain carries TRBV27 and TRBJ2-7, with TRBD1 identical over 7 bases. V lost 7 bases to trimming and J lost 6 bases; unmatched junction nucleotides: 12. The germline V gene encodes CDR1 MNHEY and CDR2 SMNVEV (reference sequence). The CDR3 extends over 14 amino acids.

V is TRBV28 and J is TRBJ1-5; no definite D call. The CDR3 is 13 residues long. V was clipped by 6 bases and J by 0 bases, with 6 bases between them. The germline gives CDR1 MDHEN, CDR2 SYDVKM. The chain's CDR3 is CASRSGSNQPQHF. The CDR3 region has the DNA TGTGCCAGCAGATCCGGTAGCAATCAGCCCCAGCATTTT.

On this clone: Different DNA sequences within this sample yield the same CDR3. The rearrangement uses TRBV18 and TRBJ2-7; the match to TRBD2 covers 7 bases. This CDR3 is built from 12 residues. Unmatched junction bases numbered 1, after V lost 2 bases and J lost 6 bases. Germline V gene lookup returns CDR1 KGHSH and CDR2 LQKENI. The DNA for the CDR3 is TGTGCCAGCTCACCATCGGGGGGCGAGCAGTACTTC. Protein product: CASSPSGGEQYF.

The chain links TRBV5-6 to TRBJ1-1; the D gene is possibly TRBD1 (6 bases). This CDR3 has 13 residues. Trimming removed 6 bases from V and 6 bases from J, with 15 bases in between. Germline-derived CDR1 and CDR2 are SGHDT and YYEEEE. CDR3 sequence: CASKLQGGAEAFF. Here the CDR3 DNA reads TGTGCCAGCAAACTACAGGGAGGGGCTGAAGCTTTCTTT.

The V and J genes are TRBV6-1 and TRBJ2-7; perhaps TRBD2 as D (6 bases). V lost 3 bases and J lost 4, with 13 bases in between. Germline loops: CDR1 MNHNS, CDR2 SASEGT. The CDR3 has 14 amino acids. This chain's CDR3 is CASSESGGTYEQYF. As DNA, the CDR3 is TGTGCCAGCAGTGAGTCTGGCGGGACTTACGAGCAGTACTTC.

The J gene is TRBJ2-5, the V gene TRBV5-4; no definite D call. Germline CDR1 reads SGHNT; CDR2 reads YYREEE (reference sequence). Trimming pared 0 bases from V and 5 bases from J, leaving 8 bases between. The CDR3 is 13 residues long. The CDR3, as DNA: TGTGCCAGCAGCTTGGTAGGGTGGGAGACCCAGTACTTC. Its protein is CASSLVGWETQYF.

The DNA of the CDR3 is TGTGCCAGCAGTTCAAGCGGGAGCGGCACCGGGGAGCTGTTTTTT. Amino acid sequence: CASSSSGSGTGELFF. The chain combines TRBV6-5 with TRBJ2-2; TRBD2 agrees at 8 bases. The germline CDR1 and CDR2 sequences are MNHEY and SVGAGI. There are 15 residues in the CDR3. Trimming removed 4 bases from V and 4 bases from J; junction bases left unmatched: 5.

The chain links TRBV28 to TRBJ1-3, with a possible D match to TRBD1 (5 bases). This CDR3 has 14 amino acids. CDR1 and CDR2 (germline): MDHEN, SYDVKM. Trimming pared 7 bases from V and 4 bases from J, leaving 14 bases between. CDR3 sequence reads: CASIPGTQGNTIYF. The CDR3 DNA follows: TGTGCCAGCATCCCCGGGACTCAAGGAAACACCATATATTTT.

This rearrangement joins TRBV27 to TRBJ1-6, with D possibly TRBD1 on 5 matching bases. V lost 7 bases and J 9 bases, leaving 19 bases between the germline ends. CDR1 and CDR2 (germline): MNHEY, SMNVEV (reference sequence). CDR3 length: 15 amino acids. CDR3 in DNA: TGTGCCAGCACCCGAAAGGGACCCCTGTTTTCACCCCTCCACTTT. Its protein product is CASTRKGPLFSPLHF.

V and J are TRBV4-1 and TRBJ2-5; 13 bases fit TRBD2. The ends lost 3 bases at V and 5 bases at J; junction bases unmatched: 6. CDR3 length: 16 amino acids. Germline V gene lookup returns CDR1 MGHRA and CDR2 YSYEKL. CDR3 DNA: TGCGCCAGCAGCCATGGCCGACTAGCGGGAGGTGAGACCCAGTACTTC. Translation gives CASSHGRLAGGETQYF.

This clone is a singleton in its sample. The V and J genes are TRBV18 and TRBJ2-2, with 13 bases lining up with TRBD2. Trimming removed 6 bases from V and 5 bases from J; junction bases left unmatched: 6. The CDR3 is made up of 16 amino acids. CDR1 is KGHSH, CDR2 LQKENI, per germline. CDR3 loop: CASSPGLAGATGELFF. The DNA for the CDR3 is TGTGCCAGCTCTCCTGGACTAGCGGGAGCAACCGGGGAGCTGTTTTTT.

The chain employs TRBV6-5 and TRBJ2-7; 15 nucleotides align to TRBD2. The CDR3 has 15 residues. Trimming removed 7 bases from V and 6 bases from J; junction bases left unmatched: 7. The germline V gene encodes CDR1 MNHEY and CDR2 SVGAGI. The CDR3 spells CASKPRTSGRVEQYF. The CDR3 DNA reads as TGTGCCAGCAAACCCAGGACTAGCGGGAGGGTCGAGCAGTACTTC.

The chain is built from TRBV9 and TRBJ2-2, with D possibly TRBD2 on 5 matching bases. Trimming removed 4 bases from V and 0 bases from J, with 13 bases in between. The CDR3 covers 16 residues. Germline values: CDR1 SGDLS, CDR2 YYNGEE. The CDR3 sequence: CASSPTSGSNTGELFF. For the CDR3, the DNA is TGTGCCAGCAGCCCCACAAGCGGTTCGAACACCGGGGAGCTGTTTTTT.

This chain connects TRBV19 to TRBJ2-5, with 14 bases identical to TRBD2. Germline trimming cut 4 bases from V and 4 bases from J; bases unmatched to any gene: 20. The CDR3 covers 21 residues. Germline V gene sequence: CDR1 LNHDA, CDR2 SQIVND (reference sequence). The chain's CDR3 is CASSTREFRETSGRVVETQYF. The CDR3 nucleotides are TGTGCCAGTAGTACAAGGGAGTTCAGAGAGACTAGCGGGAGGGTCGTAGAGACCCAGTACTTC.

The J gene is TRBJ1-5, the V gene TRBV19, with D unclear. The V gene's germline CDR1 is LNHDA and CDR2 SQIVND (reference sequence). The V end was cut by 6 bases, the J end by 7 bases, with 13 bases between. The CDR3 is 13 amino acids. The CDR3 DNA sequence: TGTGCCAGTAGGGGAGTCCTGAGGCAGCCCCAGCATTTT. Translation gives CASRGVLRQPQHF. The full variable domain, with the rest looked up from reference TRBV19 and TRBJ1-5, is DGGITQSPKYLFRKEGQNVTLSCEQNLNHDAMYWYRQDPGQGLRLIYYSQIVNDFQKGDIAEGYSVSREKKESFPLTVTSAQKNPTAFYLCASRGVLRQPQHFGDGTRLSIL.

V usage is TRBV6-6 and J usage is TRBJ2-5, with 7 bases lining up with TRBD2. Germline lookup yields CDR1 MNHNY and CDR2 SVGAGI (reference sequence). V dropped 0 bases and J dropped 2; count of bases not matched to a gene: 3. The CDR3 contains 15 residues. CDR3 region: CASSYSLATQETQYF. In DNA, the CDR3 is TGTGCCAGCAGTTACTCACTAGCGACACAAGAGACCCAGTACTTC.

The V gene is TRBV5-1, the J gene TRBJ2-5; D could derive from TRBD1 or TRBD2 (5 bases each). V was shortened by 3 bases and J by 5 bases, with 17 bases between the two germline ends. Looked up from germline, CDR1 is SGHRS and CDR2 is YFSETQ. The CDR3 loop spans 15 amino acids. CDR3 amino acids: CASSSTSGTAETQYF. As DNA, the CDR3 is TGCGCCAGCAGCTCGACGTCAGGGACCGCGGAGACCCAGTACTTC.

J is TRBJ1-5 and V is TRBV15; the match to TRBD1 covers 9 bases. There are 15 residues in the CDR3. Per the germline V gene, CDR1 is LNHNV and CDR2 is YYDKDF (reference sequence). With V trimmed by 3 bases and J by 11 bases, 11 bases remained unmatched. The CDR3 protein is CATSRQTGGSLAQHF. The CDR3 DNA is TGTGCCACCAGCAGGCAGACAGGGGGGAGTTTGGCCCAGCATTTT.

V is TRBV20-1 and J is TRBJ1-2, with 7 bases identical to TRBD1. Germline V gene sequence: CDR1 DFQATT, CDR2 SNEGSKA (reference sequence). The CDR3 runs to 10 residues. The CDR3 DNA reads as TGCAGCCTGACAGGGAATGGCTACACCTTC. This sequence encodes CSLTGNGYTF.

The CDR3 region is CASSLGGAFTEAFF. The DNA for the CDR3 is TGTGCCAGCAGCTTGGGGGGGGCGTTCACTGAAGCTTTCTTT. This chain joins TRBV5-4 and TRBJ1-1, with D possibly TRBD1 on 6 matching bases. V dropped 0 bases and J dropped 4 bases, with 10 bases sitting between them. In germline, CDR1 is SGHNT, CDR2 YYREEE (reference sequence). The CDR3 spans 14 residues.

The chain joins TRBV21-1 to TRBJ1-5. TRBV21-1 is a pseudogene. The length of the CDR3 is 16 residues. DNA for the CDR3: TGTGCCAGCAGCAAAGTGTCCCGGGGGGGCAATCAGCCCCAGCATTTT. It encodes CASSKVSRGGNQPQHF.

This clone was picked up one time. The chain uses TRBV18 and TRBJ2-5, with TRBD1 as a possible D gene (6 bases). Germline V gene lookup returns CDR1 KGHSH and CDR2 LQKENI. Trimming took 2 bases from V and 5 from J, leaving 15 bases between them. The CDR3 sequence is 15 residues long. The CDR3 sequence: CASSPRGTTGETQYF. The CDR3 nucleotides are TGTGCCAGCTCACCAAGAGGGACAACAGGGGAGACCCAGTACTTC.

The chain is built from TRBV5-4 and TRBJ2-1; D might be TRBD1 or TRBD2, each matching 7 bases. The V gene lost 4 bases and the J gene lost 5 bases, with 19 bases spanning the gap. The CDR3 totals 16 residues. Germline CDR1 is SGHNT and CDR2 is YYREEE (reference sequence). For the CDR3, the DNA is TGTGCCAGCAGCCAAAGGGGGCGGGAGCCGAACAATGAGCAGTTCTTC. Amino acids: CASSQRGREPNNEQFF.

This rearrangement joins TRBV28 to TRBJ1-3; D gene uncertain. Germline V gene lookup returns CDR1 MDHEN and CDR2 SYDVKM. The CDR3 covers 15 residues. V was shortened by 5 bases and J by 0 bases, with 11 bases between the two germline ends. The CDR3 sequence: CASSTAPDSGNTIYF. The CDR3 DNA reads as TGTGCCAGCAGTACAGCCCCAGACTCTGGAAACACCATATATTTT.

The J gene is TRBJ1-5, the V gene TRBV6-6, with 7 bases lining up with TRBD1. Germline V gene lookup returns CDR1 MNHNY and CDR2 SVGAGI (reference sequence). The V segment lost 6 bases and the J segment 6 bases; nucleotides outside the gene matches: 11. The CDR3 runs 15 residues. In DNA, the CDR3 is TGTGCCAGCAGCCCAGACAGGGCGTTAGTTCAGCCCCAGCATTTT. Translated, it gives CASSPDRALVQPQHF.